This entry lists 3 T cell receptor beta chains sequenced from one sample in a study of blood T cell repertoires in COVID-19. Sequencing was performed with immunoSEQ multiplex PCR; in TCRdb, only in-frame clones are kept and a portion is missing. The profile shows approximately 29,000 clones, 60% to 80% of them singletons. Sequencing was performed on peripheral blood. These TCRs come from a boy between 2 and 15 years old with active or convalescent COVID-19.

The chain joins TRBV6-1 to TRBJ2-7; TRBD1 aligns across 8 bases. This CDR3 is 18 amino acids long. In germline, CDR1 is MNHNS, CDR2 SASEGT. The junction had 15 bases not matched to a gene; V was cut back by 3 bases and J by 2 bases. The CDR3 loop reads CASSDIPTGGRRAYEQYF. DNA of the CDR3: TGTGCCAGCAGTGATATCCCAACAGGGGGAAGGAGAGCCTACGAGCAGTACTTC.

The rearrangement joins TRBV6-5 to TRBJ2-2, with 10 bases matching TRBD1. V trimming: 8 bases; J trimming: 4 bases; junction bases outside the gene matches: 7. CDR1 and CDR2 from the germline V gene are MNHEY and SVGAGI. The CDR3 has 15 amino acids. CDR3 sequence: CASVSDRGGTGELFF. CDR3 DNA: TGTGCCAGCGTCTCGGACAGGGGGGGCACCGGGGAGCTGTTTTTT.

The rearrangement uses TRBV27 and TRBJ2-7, with D perhaps TRBD2 (5 bases). In germline, CDR1 is MNHEY, CDR2 SMNVEV (reference sequence). CDR3 size: 14 residues. Trimming shortened V by 6 bases and J by 3 bases, and 15 bases separated the two germline ends. The DNA of the CDR3 is TGTGCCAGCAGCACCTCGGCGGGTCTCTACGAGCAGTACTTC. Translation: CASSTSAGLYEQYF.